These 22 T cell receptor beta chains were all obtained from the same sample, sequenced in a study of blood T cell repertoires in COVID-19 (dated by TCRdb to the early 2020s). Library generation was performed with the immunoSEQ multiplex PCR assay. Here the immuneACCESS table is served through TCRdb, limited to in-frame sequences with V and J called. Missing clones are a known gap in these copies; in checked studies unresolved V genes cover under half, and the rest lacks a known reason. Present in this sample are 250,000 to 300,000 clones, about four fifths of which were seen just once. The ten largest clones add up to less than 3% of the sample. Input material: peripheral blood. These receptors originate from a woman aged 55-70 years with active or convalescent COVID-19.

The rearrangement links TRBV12-3 or TRBV12-4 to TRBJ1-2, with 10 bases identical to TRBD1. This CDR3 has 13 residues. Losses at the gene ends were 6 bases for V and 2 bases for J; bases not matched to a gene: 0. The CDR3 sequence: CASRGQGNYGYTF. The DNA of the CDR3 is TGTGCCAGCAGGGGACAGGGGAACTATGGCTACACCTTC.

In its sample, this clone was seen a few times. V usage is TRBV27 and J usage is TRBJ1-6, with 8 bases that match TRBD1. The germline gives CDR1 MNHEY, CDR2 SMNVEV (reference sequence). V was pared by 1 base and J by 14 bases, with 13 bases of the junction left unmatched. This CDR3 contains 16 residues. The DNA for the CDR3 is TGTGCCAGCAGTTTATTAGTGGGAACAGGGGGTACTACCCTCCACTTT. Translating gives CASSLLVGTGGTTLHF.

The chain has TRBV5-4 and TRBJ2-4; 8 bases are shared with TRBD2. The length of the CDR3 is 18 residues. The V gene end was trimmed by 0 bases and the J gene end by 9 bases; junction bases not matched to a gene: 17. Germline CDR1 is SGHNT and CDR2 is YYREEE (reference sequence). Here the CDR3 DNA reads TGTGCCAGCAGCTTGGCCCCCCGGACGGGAGCGGGGGCGGGCATTCAGTACTTC. It codes for CASSLAPRTGAGAGIQYF.

This clone was seen once. The rearrangement uses TRBV9 and TRBJ2-6, with 7 nucleotides matching TRBD2. Germline V gene data show CDR1 as SGDLS and CDR2 as YYNGEE. The trim removed 3 bases at V and 1 base at J, leaving 10 bases unmatched. CDR3 length: 18 amino acids. CDR3 sequence: CASSASGLEGSGANVLTF. Written as DNA, the CDR3 is TGTGCCAGCAGCGCCTCCGGACTAGAAGGGTCTGGGGCCAACGTCCTGACTTTC.

V is TRBV2 and J is TRBJ1-3, with D tentatively TRBD1 (6 bases). CDR3 length: 14 amino acids. V was pared by 8 bases and J by 4 bases, with 15 bases between. Germline V gene data show CDR1 as SNHLY and CDR2 as FYNNEI. DNA of the CDR3: TGTGCCAGCGCCCTTACAGGGAACGGAAACACCATATATTTT. Translation gives CASALTGNGNTIYF. Full variable domain (outside the CDR3, taken from reference TRBV2 and TRBJ1-3): EPEVTQTPSHQVTQMGQEVILRCVPISNHLYFYWYRQILGQKVEFLVSFYNNEISEKSEIFDDQFSVERPDGSNFTLKIRSTKLEDSAMYFCASALTGNGNTIYFGEGSWLTVV.

The V and J genes are TRBV20-1 and TRBJ1-1, with D hard to call. Per germline, CDR1 DFQATT and CDR2 SNEGSKA (reference sequence). V lost 5 bases, J lost 1 base, and 11 bases lay in between. The CDR3 has 13 residues. The CDR3 nucleotides read TGCAGTGCTGGTGGACTATGGAACACTGAAGCTTTCTTT. Translating it yields CSAGGLWNTEAFF.

The V call is TRBV5-1, the J call TRBJ2-5, with 9 bases that match TRBD2. Germline assignment: CDR1 SGHRS and CDR2 YFSETQ. The CDR3 is 17 residues long. J gave up 2 bases and V 0 bases, and 8 bases lay outside the gene matches. The CDR3 spells CASSLGWNSGGQETQYF. CDR3 DNA: TGCGCCAGCAGCTTGGGGTGGAATAGCGGGGGACAAGAGACCCAGTACTTC.

The chain employs TRBV7-3 and TRBJ1-5; D perhaps matches TRBD1 (6 bases). The V and J ends lost 5 bases and 7 bases respectively, with 12 bases between them. The CDR3 has 13 amino acids. The germline CDR1 and CDR2 sequences are SGHTA and FQGTGA. CDR3 in amino acids: CASSRDTSQPQHF. DNA for the CDR3: TGTGCCAGCAGCCGGGACACCTCACAGCCCCAGCATTTT.

This clone has just a few counts. The genes are TRBV6-5 and TRBJ2-3, with D perhaps matching TRBD1 (6 bases). Per germline, CDR1 MNHEY and CDR2 SVGAGI. The CDR3 extends over 16 amino acids. Trimming removed 0 bases from V and 0 bases from J, with 10 bases in between. The chain's CDR3 is CASSYSRGSSTDTQYF. As DNA, the CDR3 is TGTGCCAGCAGTTACTCAAGGGGGAGTAGCACAGATACGCAGTATTTT.

This clone was seen a handful of times. The chain recombines TRBV21-1 with TRBJ1-2; the table's D call, TRBD1, was not checked against the DNA. TRBV21-1 is a pseudogene. This CDR3 comprises 14 residues. CDR3 in DNA: TGTGCCAGCAGCTCCCGACAGGCCCCCTATGGCTACACCTTC. As protein: CASSSRQAPYGYTF.

This clone was found a few times. The V and J genes are TRBV9 and TRBJ2-2; D gene uncertain. V lost 0 bases, J lost 0 bases, and 12 bases lay in between. From germline, CDR1 is SGDLS and CDR2 YYNGEE. This CDR3 spans 17 amino acids. The CDR3 spells CASSVGNRASNTGELFF. The CDR3 bases are TGTGCCAGCAGCGTAGGCAACAGAGCCTCGAACACCGGGGAGCTGTTTTTT.

J is TRBJ1-5 and V is TRBV19, with D possibly matching TRBD1 (5 bases). With 3 bases removed from V and 2 bases from J, the gap between germline ends came to 20 bases. The CDR3 consists of 18 residues. Germline CDR1 LNHDA, CDR2 SQIVND (reference sequence). The CDR3 bases are TGTGCCAGTAGTATTTTTTTAGCGGCCCCGGGGGGCAATCAGCCCCAGCATTTT. This gives the protein CASSIFLAAPGGNQPQHF.

DNA of the CDR3: TGCGCCAGCAGTGCCCCAGGACAAGAGACCCAGTACTTC. Amino acid sequence: CASSAPGQETQYF. This rearrangement joins TRBV10-1 to TRBJ2-5; D unclear. CDR3 length: 13 residues. The germline V and J ends were trimmed by 4 bases and 2 bases, with 8 bases remaining between them. Germline CDR1 and CDR2: WNHNN and SYGVQD (reference sequence).

This sequence joins TRBV7-2 and TRBJ2-7; 8 bases are a match to TRBD1. This CDR3 comprises 15 residues. V gave up 2 bases and J gave up 4 bases; unmatched junction bases: 7. The germline V gene has CDR1 SGHTA and CDR2 FQGNSA. DNA for the CDR3: TGTGCCAGCAGCTTATCAGGGGGCGGGACTTACGAGCAGTACTTC. This gives the protein CASSLSGGGTYEQYF. Filled out from reference TRBV7-2 and TRBJ2-7, the complete variable domain reads GAGVSQSPSNKVTEKGKDVELRCDPISGHTALYWYRQSLGQGLEFLIYFQGNSAPDKSGLPSDRFSAERTGGSVSTLTIQRTQQEDSAVYLCASSLSGGGTYEQYFGPGTRLTVT.

The chain couples TRBV27 to TRBJ2-3, with a tentative D call TRBD2 (5 bases). Germline CDR1 MNHEY, CDR2 SMNVEV (reference sequence). This CDR3 region has 15 residues. Trimming pared 5 bases from V and 6 bases from J, leaving 18 bases between. The CDR3 DNA sequence: TGTGCCAGCAGTCGAATGGTGCTGGGGAGTGATACGCAGTATTTT. Its translation: CASSRMVLGSDTQYF.

This chain joins TRBV5-6 and TRBJ2-1; TRBD1 is a possible D gene (5 bases). V dropped 3 bases and J dropped 6 bases, with 13 bases sitting between them. This CDR3 is 14 amino acids long. Germline CDR1 reads SGHDT; CDR2 reads YYEEEE. The chain's CDR3 is CASSSLDSPNEQFF. The CDR3 DNA is TGTGCCAGCAGCTCTTTAGACAGCCCCAATGAGCAGTTCTTC.

The chain recombines TRBV2 with TRBJ2-3; 7 bases are a match to TRBD2. V lost 6 bases to trimming and J lost 0 bases; unmatched junction nucleotides: 9. The V gene's germline CDR1 is SNHLY and CDR2 FYNNEI. This CDR3 has 16 amino acids. CDR3 in DNA: TGTGCCAGCAGCGCACCTAGCGGCCCTAGCACAGATACGCAGTATTTT. Encoded protein: CASSAPSGPSTDTQYF.

The chain uses TRBV12-3 or TRBV12-4 and TRBJ1-1, with D unclear. This CDR3 has 12 residues. V was shortened by 11 bases and J by 10 bases, with 20 bases between the two germline ends. The CDR3 nucleotides read TGTGCCTGTTCCCGGGGTGTGGGTGTAGCTTTCTTT. It translates to CACSRGVGVAFF.

This clone has more than one count but fewer than ten. This rearrangement joins TRBV10-3 to TRBJ1-6; no clear D. The V and J ends lost 10 bases and 6 bases respectively, with 10 bases between them. Per germline, CDR1 ENHRY and CDR2 SYGVKD. The CDR3 spans 12 residues. DNA of the CDR3: TGTGCCACCCTCTCCGGTAATTCACCCCTCCACTTT. Amino acids: CATLSGNSPLHF.

A word on this clone: This sample includes further DNA sequences coding for the same CDR3. V gene TRBV19 combines with J gene TRBJ1-2; D is possibly TRBD1 (5 bases). Per germline, CDR1 LNHDA and CDR2 SQIVND (reference sequence). The CDR3 is 13 amino acids. V lost 3 bases, J lost 4 bases, and 9 bases lay in between. In DNA form, the CDR3 reads TGTGCCAGTAGTATGCGGGGGAGCTATGGCTACACCTTC. Translation gives CASSMRGSYGYTF.

This chain joins TRBV5-4 and TRBJ2-5; weak D call: TRBD2 (7 bases). Germline CDR1 is SGHNT and CDR2 is YYREEE (reference sequence). V dropped 4 bases and J dropped 0 bases, with 16 bases sitting between them. The CDR3 consists of 16 residues. CDR3 bases: TGTGCCAGCAGCCAAGGGGGGCTAGCGGACCAAGAGACCCAGTACTTC. The encoded protein is CASSQGGLADQETQYF.

The CDR3, as DNA: TGTGCCAGTAGTCCTCCGGCAGGGGCAGCTTTCTTT. This encodes CASSPPAGAAFF. The chain has TRBV19 and TRBJ1-1; weak D call: TRBD1 (6 bases). CDR3 length: 12 residues. The V gene lost 5 bases and the J gene lost 10 bases, with 14 bases spanning the gap. Germline V gene lookup returns CDR1 LNHDA and CDR2 SQIVND (reference sequence).